This T cell receptor (beta chain) is from a study of shared clonotypes between healthy human individuals. Overall study results and limits: Sequencing depth was predicted to influence how clonotypes are shared among donors. Generally, naive subsets came out with larger estimated richness than memory subsets.

Naive CD8 populations comprised CD45RO-negative cells positively selected for CCR7, excluding terminally differentiated effector memory CD45RA+ cells. Donors, healthy HIV-negative adults, lacked recent acute infections or vaccinations. Several immunoSEQ plates received, in even portions, the genomic DNA of each subset. The assay was immunoSEQ multiplex PCR, and TCRdb's table has in-frame clones only and misses some. The table shows under 2,000,000 clones, with about 95% occurring only once. About this clone: Its antigen remains unidentified.

CDR3 length equals 14 residues. CDR1 MNHNS and CDR2 SASEGT come from the germline V gene. V was cut by 2 bases and J by 4 bases, with 11 bases left in between. The sequence was obtained from a man between 18 and 29 years old in good health. Sequenced: naive CD8+ T cells sorted from blood. This chain uses TRBV6-1 with TRBJ1-2, with unresolved D. CDR3 sequence (DNA): TGTGCCAGCAGTGAAATTGGAGGAGCCTATGGCTACACCTTC. Amino acid sequence: CASSEIGGAYGYTF.